This T cell receptor (beta chain) appears in the sequencing data of a study of persistence of HIV-infected CD4 T cells. Study details: Suppressive ART had lasted a median of roughly 8 years.

The stimulus was an HIV-1 Gag 15-mer peptide pool, 0.95 to 1 ug/peptide/mL. Responding CD4+ T cells were sorted by upregulation of both CD40 ligand and CD69. Donors had undetectable plasma HIV-1 RNA, under 50 copies/mL, for 4+ years. The CDR3 spans 14 residues. Trimming took 5 bases from V and 0 from J; bases not matched to a gene: 0. Per germline, CDR1 SNHLY and CDR2 FYNNEI. This was the immunoSEQ version 4 assay in survey mode. Using immunoSEQ multiplex PCR, the repertoire was profiled, and TCRdb retains in-frame clones only, with some absent. The sample shows some 30,000 clones, roughly 70% of them seen only once. Overall study results and limits: Compared with CD3/CD28-stimulated cells, CMV- and Gag-responding cells showed lower TCRbeta richness.

This clone has only one observation. The antigen is unknown. This clonotype was obtained from an adult man with HIV who was CMV-seropositive. The sequences come from CD4+ T cells sorted from PBMCs after roughly 18-hour stimulation, collected from a patient who received antiretroviral therapy. The J gene is TRBJ2-1, the V gene TRBV2; 8 bases are a match to TRBD1. The CDR3 protein is CASSQGASYNEQFF. The CDR3 DNA sequence: TGTGCCAGCAGTCAGGGGGCCTCCTACAATGAGCAGTTCTTC.